This T cell receptor beta chain originates from a study of cytomegalovirus exposure and HLA in healthy donors. The study's findings and limits: Most sequenced TCRs were rare (though some public TCRs occurred in many donors). A few CMV-associated chains were confirmed in vitro to be specific for CMV antigens.

Trimming removed 8 bases at V and 7 bases at J, with 24 bases between. From germline, CDR1 is MNHEY and CDR2 SMNVEV (reference sequence). CDR3 length equals 16 residues. The protocol was immunoSEQ multiplex PCR, while the TCRdb copy is restricted to in-frame clones and leaves out a portion. The sample contains 120,000 or so clones, approximately 90% of which appear only once. Worth noting for this clone: The antigen is unknown.

The receptor's source is a woman between 18 and 29 years old in good health and CMV-seronegative. The chain couples TRBV27 to TRBJ2-1; D is perhaps TRBD2 (6 bases). The specimen sequenced was PBMCs. CDR3 DNA: TGTGCCAGCCAACCCCTCGGGGGAGGAACTGCTAATGAGCAGTTCTTC. The encoded protein is CASQPLGGGTANEQFF.